This is a list of T cell receptor beta chains from one sample in a study of blood T cell repertoires in COVID-19. Using immunoSEQ multiplex PCR, the repertoire was profiled, and TCRdb retains in-frame clones only, with some absent. The repertoire holds 95,000 to 150,000 clones, with around 90% as singletons. Sequencing used peripheral blood. The receptors originated from a man aged 50 to 60 with COVID-19, enrolled during active disease. Both conserved end residues are part of each CDR3. D genes are given only for firm matches. The size entry is marked missing in some rows and otherwise reads once, few, many or a size class.

V	size	D	J	DNA	CDR3
TRBV7-3	NA	TRBD2	TRBJ2-7	TGTGCCAGCAGCCCCGGGCCTAGCGGGATAAACGAGCAGTACTTC	CASSPGPSGINEQYF
TRBV6-5	NA	TRBD2	TRBJ2-1	TGTGCCAGCAGTTCTCTGGGCGGGAGCGGCAATGAGCAGTTCTTC	CASSSLGGSGNEQFF
TRBV6-5	NA	NA	TRBJ2-2	TGTGCCAGCGGGCAGGGCGGCCGGGAGCTGTTTTTT	CASGQGGRELFF
TRBV28	few	TRBD1	TRBJ1-5	TGTGCCAGCATTACAGGGGGTTATCAGCCCCAGCATTTT	CASITGGYQPQHF
TRBV19	NA	NA	TRBJ2-2	TGTGCCAGTAGTAGGTCAGGCCCGCCCAACACCGGGGAGCTGTTTTTT	CASSRSGPPNTGELFF
TRBV30	NA	NA	TRBJ1-1	TGTGCCTGCAGAGGGAGGGAAAGCACTGAAGCTTTCTTT	CACRGRESTEAFF
TRBV4-3	NA	NA	TRBJ2-4	TGCGCCAGCAGCCAAGATTCCTCAGGGGTACCTACAAACATTCAGTACTTC	CASSQDSSGVPTNIQYF
TRBV4-1	NA	TRBD1	TRBJ2-7	TGCGCCAGCAGCCAAGATCCCTCCGACAGGGACGATAGCTCCTACGAGCAGTACTTC	CASSQDPSDRDDSSYEQYF
TRBV9	NA	NA	TRBJ2-1	TGTGCCAGCAGCTATACTGGTAATGAGCAGTTCTTC	CASSYTGNEQFF
TRBV14	NA	NA	TRBJ2-5	TGTGCCAGCAGCCACGCGGAGACCCAGTACTTC	CASSHAETQYF
TRBV5-1	NA	NA	TRBJ2-7	TGCGCCAGCAGCTCCCATCGGGACTACGAGCAGTACTTC	CASSSHRDYEQYF
TRBV18	NA	NA	TRBJ2-1	TGTGCCAGCTCACCCGGGAGAGCGACCTACAATGAGCAGTTCTTC	CASSPGRATYNEQFF
TRBV21-1	NA	NA	TRBJ1-5	TGTGCCAGCAGCCCCAGGGGGCAGGGGACGGTAGGAAATCAGCCCCAGCATTTT	CASSPRGQGTVGNQPQHF
TRBV12-1	NA	NA	TRBJ1-6	TGTGCCAGCAGCTTTGTACTTTTTTTGAATTCACCCCTCCACTTT	CASSFVLFLNSPLHF
TRBV6-2/TRBV6-3	NA	NA	TRBJ2-3	TGTGCCAGCAGTTACTGGCTAGCTACAGATACGCAGTATTTT	CASSYWLATDTQYF
TRBV5-6	NA	NA	TRBJ2-7	TGTGCCAGCAGCTTTGAGCCGGGGGACTACGAGCAGTACTTC	CASSFEPGDYEQYF
TRBV18	few	NA	TRBJ2-7	TGTGCCAGCTCACCAGGAGCTTCCTACGAGCAGTACTTC	CASSPGASYEQYF
TRBV24-1	NA	TRBD1	TRBJ1-4	TGTGCCACCAGTGAGCCAGGGGGCGGGAATGAAAAACTGTTTTTT	CATSEPGGGNEKLFF
TRBV19	NA	NA	TRBJ2-7	TGTGCCAGTAGTATAGCATGGAGGGGCGACGAGCAGTACTTC	CASSIAWRGDEQYF
TRBV7-8	NA	TRBD1	TRBJ2-2	TGTGCCAGCAGCCGAGGACAGGGGGTTGGAGCGGGCGGGGAGCTGTTTTTT	CASSRGQGVGAGGELFF
TRBV29-1	NA	TRBD2	TRBJ2-3	TGCAGCGTCTCCAGACTAGCGGCTAGCACAGATACGCAGTATTTT	CSVSRLAASTDTQYF
TRBV6-6	NA	NA	TRBJ1-5	TGTGCCAGCAGTTACTTCGGGGGCAATCAGCCCCAGCATTTT	CASSYFGGNQPQHF
TRBV20-1	once	TRBD2	TRBJ2-7	TGCAGTGCTAGTTTGGCGGGAGGCTACGAGCAGTACTTC	CSASLAGGYEQYF
TRBV4-3	NA	TRBD2	TRBJ2-3	TGCGCCAGCAGCCGGGTTTTAATCCCCGGGGGGGCCACAGATACGCAGTATTTT	CASSRVLIPGGATDTQYF
TRBV13	NA	TRBD2	TRBJ2-1	TGTGCCAGCAGCTTAAGAGGACTAGCGGGAGGGAGCTCCTACAATGAGCAGTTCTTC	CASSLRGLAGGSSYNEQFF
TRBV6-5	NA	NA	TRBJ2-5	TGTGCCAGCAGTTACTCGGGGGGAGGAGAGACCCAGTACTTC	CASSYSGGGETQYF
TRBV19	NA	TRBD1	TRBJ1-1	TGTGCCAGTAGGGACTACAGGGGTGTTTTTCCTGAAGCTTTCTTT	CASRDYRGVFPEAFF
TRBV18	once	NA	TRBJ2-2	TGTGCCAGCTTCCGGGATCAGTCAAACACCGGGGAGCTGTTTTTT	CASFRDQSNTGELFF
TRBV30	NA	NA	TRBJ1-1	TGTGCCTGGAGTGAAGGATACTCGGGCACTGAAGCTTTCTTT	CAWSEGYSGTEAFF
TRBV7-9	NA	NA	TRBJ1-5	TGTGCCAGCAGCTTCAGTAATAGCAATCAGCCCCAGCATTTT	CASSFSNSNQPQHF
TRBV6-2/TRBV6-3	NA	TRBD1	TRBJ1-1	TGTGCCAGCAGTCTATCGACAGGGGCCCCTGAAGCTTTCTTT	CASSLSTGAPEAFF
TRBV30	NA	TRBD1	TRBJ2-5	TGTGCCTGGATGGGGACAGGGGGCGGAGAGACCCAGTACTTC	CAWMGTGGGETQYF
TRBV28	NA	NA	TRBJ1-2	TGTGCCAGCAGTTACCGGACACGAAAGGCAGGGGGCTACACCTTC	CASSYRTRKAGGYTF
TRBV7-9	few	NA	TRBJ2-5	TGTGCCAGCAGCCCAGGAGAGACCCAGTACTTC	CASSPGETQYF
TRBV5-1	once	NA	TRBJ2-7	TGCGCCAGCAGGACGGACACCTACGAGCAGTACTTC	CASRTDTYEQYF
TRBV4-1	NA	TRBD2	TRBJ2-2	TGCGCCAGCAGCCAAGGCGGACTAGCGGGAGTCGGCACCGGGGAGCTGTTTTTT	CASSQGGLAGVGTGELFF
TRBV5-4	NA	NA	TRBJ2-2	TGTGCCACCCTCCGGGGCGGGGCCGGGGAGCTGTTTTTT	CATLRGGAGELFF
TRBV7-2	NA	TRBD2	TRBJ2-4	TGTGCCAGCAGCTTAGGGACTAGCGGAAAAAACATTCAGTACTTC	CASSLGTSGKNIQYF
TRBV28	NA	TRBD2	TRBJ2-1	TGTGCCAGCAGTTTTAGCGGGAGTATGAGTAGTGAGCAGTTCTTC	CASSFSGSMSSEQFF
TRBV5-1	NA	TRBD1	TRBJ1-5	TGCGCCAGCAGCACTGGGACAGGGGATCAGCCCCAGCATTTT	CASSTGTGDQPQHF
TRBV9	few	NA	TRBJ2-1	TGTGCCAGCAGCGGAAGGGACTTGAGCTCCTACAATGAGCAGTTCTTC	CASSGRDLSSYNEQFF
TRBV6-1	NA	TRBD2	TRBJ2-1	TGTGCCAGCAGTGAAATTAGCGGGAGTTACAATGAGCAGTTCTTC	CASSEISGSYNEQFF